This T cell receptor beta chain was found in a study of T cell responses to AZD1222 COVID-19 vaccine (dated by TCRdb to 2020 to 2022). Context from the whole study: AZD1222 recipients with second doses at about 4 weeks or about 12 weeks were pooled, because spike-specific TCR depth and breadth did not differ between schedules. TCR sequencing covered over 230 trial participants: 207 given two doses of AZD1222 and 26 given two doses of MenACWY control vaccine. Trial participants were enrolled by age into 18-55, 56-69 and 70-plus year subgroups, with roughly 160, 29 and 62 TCR-sequenced participants respectively.

The CDR3 regions of human TCRbeta chains were analyzed by immunosequencing. Under the source paper's analysis protocol: TCRs in the repertoires were compared against a reference library of SARS-CoV-2-specific TCRs that had been generated with the MIRA antigen-specificity platform. Breadth meant the fraction of unique TCRs that were SARS-CoV-2-associated, whereas depth meant the fraction of total T cells that were SARS-CoV-2-associated. Using the MIRA data, every spike-specific TCR was mapped to the spike region that the TCR reacted to and assigned to either a CD4 or a CD8 class. Log10-transformed breadth and depth values were compared by one-way ANOVA with Sidak's multiple comparisons tests. TCRdb retrieved this table from immuneACCESS and kept in-frame rearrangements only. Not all clones are present; in checked studies, unresolved V genes account for under half, and no reason is known for the remainder. Clone size and V and J calls were adopted from that table, with D and trimming inferred from the DNA. For this sample the table gives some 180,000 clones, of which over 80% were detected only once. The ten largest clonotypes hold 5% to 7% of the sample.

General study outcomes and caveats: Nearly half of unique spike-specific TCRs reportedly recognized epitopes outside regions mutated in the B.1.351 and B.1.1.7 variants. Only five to seven AZD1222 recipients were SARS-CoV-2 seropositive at baseline, limiting conclusions about previously exposed vaccinees. CD4 TCRs associated with the vaccine covered the entire spike protein, and the dominant responses were in regions 160-218 and 743-854. In the small 56-69-year group, the increase in depth fell short of significance, most likely because of low power. Most participants were white British and females outnumbered males, and the authors suggested that clonal diversity may have been underestimated. After two AZD1222 doses, both the breadth and the depth of spike-specific TCRs were significantly higher than at day 0 and than in MenACWY recipients. Because no day 14 peak-response samples were available, repertoires were characterized only after the peak T cell response.

In the case of this clone: This clone's antigen is unknown. No base-level quality is on record; no much larger clone is a single base apart.

The CDR3 runs 14 residues from the cysteine to the phenylalanine. The sequence is cut down to CDR3 DNA, 42 bases in frame from base 1. The junction carries 16 bases between V and J, which are trimmed by 4 bases and 12 bases respectively. CDR1 and CDR2 are read off the germline V gene as MDHEN and SYDVKM. In light of the paper, this sample's time point label describes: baseline before first vaccination. Vaccinee samples were obtained from the UK trials COV001 and COV002, which included a single-blind randomized controlled phase 2/3 trial of AZD1222 (ChAdOx1 nCoV-19) in healthy adults. For TCRbeta chain sequencing, PBMC samples were collected from trial participants at day 0 and at day 28 after the second dose.

The chain employs TRBV28 and TRBJ1-6, with the D gene uncertain. The input for sequencing was peripheral blood, taken on day 0 of AZD1222 vaccination. The sequence derives from an adult in good health. The DNA sequence is given as TGTGCCAGCAGTTCCGACGCCATGGGCAGACCCCTCCACTTT. This codes for CASSSDAMGRPLHF.